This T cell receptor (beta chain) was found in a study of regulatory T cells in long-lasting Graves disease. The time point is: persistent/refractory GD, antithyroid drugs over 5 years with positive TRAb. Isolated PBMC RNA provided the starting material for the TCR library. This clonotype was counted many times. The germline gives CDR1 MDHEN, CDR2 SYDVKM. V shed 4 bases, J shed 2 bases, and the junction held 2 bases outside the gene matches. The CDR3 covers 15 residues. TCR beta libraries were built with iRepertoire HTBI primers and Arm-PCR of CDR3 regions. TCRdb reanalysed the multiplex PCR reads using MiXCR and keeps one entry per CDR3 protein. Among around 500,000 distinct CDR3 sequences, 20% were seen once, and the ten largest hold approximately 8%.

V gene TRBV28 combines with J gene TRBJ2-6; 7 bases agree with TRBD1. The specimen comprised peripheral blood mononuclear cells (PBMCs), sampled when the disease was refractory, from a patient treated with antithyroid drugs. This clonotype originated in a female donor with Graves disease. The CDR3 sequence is CASSSTGTGANVLTF. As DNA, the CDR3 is TGTGCCAGCAGTTCGACAGGGACTGGGGCCAACGTCCTGACTTTC.